This TCR beta chain was recovered during a study of cytomegalovirus exposure and HLA in healthy donors. Regarding the study as a whole: There were 164 TCR beta chains listed as cytomegalovirus-associated. There were some public TCRs occurring in many donors, but most TCR sequences were rare. Association with HLA alleles at 0.05 false discovery rate was found for some 18,000 TCR beta sequences in a later analysis.

Vbeta (60) and Jbeta (13) primers were used in the PCR. In the source study's methods: About 10 million of some 80 million unique TCR beta chains were shared, per a later count. Generated by immunoSEQ multiplex PCR, the TCRdb table keeps only in-frame clones and is missing some. V and J calls and clone size are given by that table; D and trimming were obtained from the DNA. This sample has under 200,000 clones; approximately 80% occur once, and the top ten carry approximately 2.1%. On this clone: Its antigen is not identified.

Germline V gene lookup returns CDR1 SGHVS and CDR2 FQNEAQ. J lost 5 bases, V lost 4 bases, and 9 bases had no gene match. The CDR3 extends over 17 amino acids. The sequence was obtained from a woman aged 45 to 65 in good health and CMV-seronegative. This chain joins TRBV7-8 and TRBJ2-2; 11 positions agree with TRBD2. The sample comprised PBMCs. The CDR3 spells CASSSLAGGLRTGELFF. CDR3 sequence (DNA): TGTGCCAGCAGCTCTCTAGCGGGAGGTTTACGAACCGGGGAGCTGTTTTTT. Using reference TRBV7-8 and TRBJ2-2 for the parts outside the CDR3, the full variable domain is GAGVSQSPRYKVAKRGQDVALRCDPISGHVSLFWYQQALGQGPEFLTYFQNEAQLDKSGLPSDRFFAERPEGSVSTLKIQRTQQEDSAVYLCASSSLAGGLRTGELFFGEGSRLTVL.